The sequence of this T cell receptor beta chain was determined in a study of blood T cell repertoires in COVID-19. Turning to the study itself: Samples taken during acute and convalescent COVID-19 were collected in the United States, Italy and Spain. T cells, B-cell-depleted T cells, or PBMCs supplied cDNA or gDNA.

From germline, CDR1 is KGHSH and CDR2 LQKENI. The V segment lost 4 bases and the J segment 7 bases; nucleotides outside the gene matches: 4. The CDR3 spans 14 residues. In the original workflow: Amplified reference gene primers provided the basis for estimating nucleated cell counts. Assay: immunoSEQ multiplex PCR; the TCRdb copy retains only in-frame clones and omits some. Clone size and V and J calls were adopted from that table, with D and trimming inferred from the DNA. Among around 200,000 clones listed, around 80% were seen once. The sequence derives from a human donor in a cohort sampled during active COVID-19. Material for sequencing was peripheral blood. The genes are TRBV18 and TRBJ1-6; TRBD1 matches 7 bases. The CDR3 sequence: CASSLEGANSPLHF. In DNA, the CDR3 is TGTGCCAGCTCACTGGAGGGGGCGAATTCACCCCTCCACTTT.